These T cell receptor beta chains were read from a single sample in a study of blood T cell repertoires in COVID-19. Measured with immunoSEQ multiplex PCR; TCRdb has only the in-frame clones, and not every one. This sample has 400,000 or so clones, with approximately 88% found just once. The sample taken for sequencing was PBMCs or T cells enriched from blood (not recorded which). The receptor source for this set is a woman between 40 and 50 years old with acute COVID-19. Each CDR3 is given with its conserved first and last residue. D genes are given only for firm matches. Clone size is stated in some rows and not others, as once, few, many or a class when expanded.

>-|TRBV5-4|TRBJ1-4|TRBD1
TGTGCCAGCAGCCGCGGGACAGGGGGCAGAGAAAAACTGTTTTTT
CASSRGTGGREKLFF
>-|TRBV5-5|TRBJ2-7|TRBD2
TGTGCCAGCAGCTTTGCGGGGGGACCTTACGAGCAGTACTTC
CASSFAGGPYEQYF
>-|TRBV4-2|TRBJ2-7|TRBD2
TGTGCCAGCAGCAGGGGACTAGATGGATACGAGCAGTACTTC
CASSRGLDGYEQYF
>-|TRBV5-6|TRBJ2-5|TRBD2
TGTGCCAGCAGCTTTACGGGGGGGCACGAGACCCAGTACTTC
CASSFTGGHETQYF
>few|TRBV5-1|TRBJ1-2|-
TGCGCCAGTTCATCTAATGAGGGTGGCTACACCTTC
CASSSNEGGYTF
>-|TRBV12-3/TRBV12-4|TRBJ1-1|-
TGTGCCAGCAGTCCCTGGGACATCAGTGAAGCTTTCTTT
CASSPWDISEAFF
>-|TRBV18|TRBJ1-1|-
TGTGCCAGCTCACCCGGAGGTGAAGCTTTCTTT
CASSPGGEAFF
>-|TRBV21-1|TRBJ1-3|-
TGTGCCAGCAGCAAAGAACGGGTAGTGGGAAACACCATATATTTT
CASSKERVVGNTIYF
>few|TRBV29-1|TRBJ2-3|TRBD2
TGCAGCGTTGAGACTAGCGGGGCAGATACGCAGTATTTT
CSVETSGADTQYF
>-|TRBV7-6|TRBJ2-6|TRBD1
TGTGCCAGCAGCTCGTTGAGACAGGGATACTCTGGGGCCAACGTCCTGACTTTC
CASSSLRQGYSGANVLTF
>-|TRBV10-2|TRBJ1-3|-
TGCGCCAGCAGTGAAACTGAGGGAAACACCATATATTTT
CASSETEGNTIYF
>once|TRBV2|TRBJ1-1|-
TGTGCCAGCAGTGAAGATCAAGGGGGGAACACTGAAGCTTTCTTT
CASSEDQGGNTEAFF
>-|TRBV10-3|TRBJ1-5|-
TGTGCCATCAGTGACAGGGCGAGCAATCAGCCCCAGCATTTT
CAISDRASNQPQHF
>-|TRBV9|TRBJ2-3|TRBD1
TGTGCCAGCAGCGTAGGGACAGGGACGAGGTCAGATACGCAGTATTTT
CASSVGTGTRSDTQYF
>-|TRBV30|TRBJ2-1|-
TGTGCCTGGAGTGTAGATCAGGGGACATGGGAGCAGTTCTTC
CAWSVDQGTWEQFF
>-|TRBV9|TRBJ2-1|TRBD2
TGTGCCAGCAGCGTAGATGCGGGGGGCGCCTACAATGAGCAGTTCTTC
CASSVDAGGAYNEQFF
>-|TRBV18|TRBJ2-5|TRBD1
TGTGCCAGCTCACCACAGACCTCAGGGGGAGAGACCCAGTACTTC
CASSPQTSGGETQYF
>once|TRBV19|TRBJ1-2|-
TGTGCCAGTAGGAAGACAGAGAACTATGGCTACACCTTC
CASRKTENYGYTF
>-|TRBV5-1|TRBJ1-1|-
TGCGCCAGCAGCTTGGATTTATCAGGGAACACTGAAGCTTTCTTT
CASSLDLSGNTEAFF
>-|TRBV3-1/TRBV3-2|TRBJ1-2|-
TGTGCCAGCAGCGAAATCCATGGGGCCGCTAACTATGGCTACACCTTC
CASSEIHGAANYGYTF
>-|TRBV1|TRBJ1-5|-
TGCACCAGCAGCTCCGACAGGGCAGGCGGTCAGCCCCAGCATTTT
CTSSSDRAGGQPQHF
>-|TRBV12-2|TRBJ2-7|-
TGTGCAAGTCGCTCAGGTCGGGAGACTAAGGAACTTCCCTCCTACGAGCAGTACTTC
CASRSGRETKELPSYEQYF
>-|TRBV6-5|TRBJ2-2|-
TGTGCCAGCAGTCCCAACAGGGTTGGGGAGCTGTTTTTT
CASSPNRVGELFF
>-|TRBV9|TRBJ1-3|-
TGTGCCAGCAGCGTCGACGGAGCCTCTGGAAACACCATATATTTT
CASSVDGASGNTIYF
>-|TRBV3-1/TRBV3-2|TRBJ1-1|-
TGTGCCAGCAGCCAAGAGGTAGGGGATGAAGCTTTCTTT
CASSQEVGDEAFF
>-|TRBV29-1|TRBJ1-2|TRBD1
TGCAGCGTTAAACTCCCGGGACAGGCCGGGGGCTACACCTTC
CSVKLPGQAGGYTF
>-|TRBV6-5|TRBJ1-1|-
TGTGCCACCCACCCTGGTGGAGGGATAGCTTTCTTT
CATHPGGGIAFF
>-|TRBV4-1|TRBJ2-1|TRBD2
TGCGCCAGCAGCCAAGATCTTTACGGGACTAGCGGGTTGTATGAGCAGTTCTTC
CASSQDLYGTSGLYEQFF
>-|TRBV4-1|TRBJ2-3|TRBD1
TGCGCCAGCAGCCAGCCACCGGGACAGGCGATACATACGCAGTATTTT
CASSQPPGQAIHTQYF
>-|TRBV29-1|TRBJ2-5|-
TGCAGCGTTGAAGGGGTCAGGGGCAGCCCGTCTGAGACCCAGTACTTC
CSVEGVRGSPSETQYF
>few|TRBV4-1|TRBJ2-3|-
TGCGCCAGCAGCCAAGATATCCCGGATACGCAGTATTTT
CASSQDIPDTQYF
>-|TRBV3-1/TRBV3-2|TRBJ1-2|TRBD1
TGTGCCAGCAGCCAAGATTCAAGGGGACAGGGACTCTATGGCTACACCTTC
CASSQDSRGQGLYGYTF
>-|TRBV2|TRBJ2-1|TRBD2
TGTGCCAGCAGTGAATTAGTGTTAGGGGCGGGGGGCACCTACAATGAGCAGTTCTTC
CASSELVLGAGGTYNEQFF
>-|TRBV30|TRBJ1-1|-
TGTGCCTGGAGTATTGATAGGAACACTGAAGCTTTCTTT
CAWSIDRNTEAFF
>-|TRBV6-9|TRBJ1-2|TRBD1
TGTGCCAGCAGTTCCGGGACAGTAAGTGGCTACACCTTC
CASSSGTVSGYTF
>-|TRBV5-1|TRBJ2-5|TRBD1
TGCGCCAGCAGCTTGTCAGGGGGTCGGGGCCAGTACTTC
CASSLSGGRGQYF
>-|TRBV6-5|TRBJ1-3|TRBD1
TGTGCCAGCAGTCGACAGGGGGCGGCTGGAAACACCATATATTTT
CASSRQGAAGNTIYF
>-|TRBV6-1|TRBJ1-5|-
TGTGCCAGCAGTGAATATGGCGGTAATCAGCCCCAGCATTTT
CASSEYGGNQPQHF
>-|TRBV19|TRBJ1-3|-
TGTGCCAGTAGCACCGATGGGAGTGGAAACACCATATATTTT
CASSTDGSGNTIYF
>-|TRBV7-9|TRBJ2-1|TRBD2
TGTGCCAGCAGCTTAGCGGGCGGGGGGGCCTACAATGAGCAGTTCTTC
CASSLAGGGAYNEQFF
>-|TRBV7-2|TRBJ1-2|TRBD1
TGTGCCAGCAGCTCCCTGACTGGACAGGGGGATAACTATGGCTACACCTTC
CASSSLTGQGDNYGYTF
>-|TRBV10-2|TRBJ1-6|TRBD1
TGCGCCAGCAGTAATGGACAGGGTTATTCACCCCTCCACTTT
CASSNGQGYSPLHF
>-|TRBV30|TRBJ1-4|TRBD1
TGTGCCTGGAGTGAAGGACAGGGTGGGAATGAAAAACTGTTTTTT
CAWSEGQGGNEKLFF
>-|TRBV5-1|TRBJ1-2|-
TGCGCCAGCAGCTTGTCGAGTTACTATGGCTACACCTTC
CASSLSSYYGYTF
>-|TRBV9|TRBJ2-7|-
TGTGCCAGCAGCCCGGCTTCTAGCGTCCACGAGCAGTACTTC
CASSPASSVHEQYF
>-|TRBV5-8|TRBJ2-2|TRBD1
TGTGCCAGCAGCTCCACAGGGGCAATAACCGGGGAGCTGTTTTTT
CASSSTGAITGELFF
>-|TRBV11-2|TRBJ1-1|-
TGTGCCAGCAGCCTAAACCCGGACAGACCTGAAGCTTTCTTT
CASSLNPDRPEAFF
>-|TRBV27|TRBJ1-2|-
TGTGCCAGCAGTCCAGGACATGCCTATGGCTACACCTTC
CASSPGHAYGYTF
>-|TRBV29-1|TRBJ1-1|-
TGCAGCGTTGCGGAGGGGTCCGGGAACACTGAAGCTTTCTTT
CSVAEGSGNTEAFF
>-|TRBV29-1|TRBJ1-1|-
TGCAGCGTCCTCCACATAAACACTGAAGCTTTCTTT
CSVLHINTEAFF
>-|TRBV6-5|TRBJ2-7|TRBD1
TGTGCCAGCAGGGTTGCGGGACAGGGGTACGAGCAGTACTTC
CASRVAGQGYEQYF
>-|TRBV30|TRBJ1-4|-
TGTGCCGTGTCTTACTATAATGAAAAACTGTTTTTT
CAVSYYNEKLFF
>once|TRBV5-1|TRBJ1-4|-
TGCGCCAGCAGCCCAGGGGCAACTAATGAAAAACTGTTTTTT
CASSPGATNEKLFF
>-|TRBV2|TRBJ1-2|-
TGTGCCAGCAGCCGCTCCGGGCGGGGTGGCTACACCTTC
CASSRSGRGGYTF
>-|TRBV5-1|TRBJ2-4|-
TGCGCCAGCAGCTTGGTCGCGGGGTTGGACATTCAGTACTTC
CASSLVAGLDIQYF
>-|TRBV5-1|TRBJ2-1|-
TGCGCCAGCAGCTTCGGGTTGGGGAGCGAACCCTACAATGAGCAGTTCTTC
CASSFGLGSEPYNEQFF
>-|TRBV24-1|TRBJ1-5|-
TGTGCCACCAGTGACCCCGGACAGAATCAGCCCCAGCATTTT
CATSDPGQNQPQHF
>-|TRBV5-1|TRBJ2-7|TRBD1
TGCGCCAGCAGCTCACGACAGGGGGATTACGAGCAGTACTTC
CASSSRQGDYEQYF